This T cell receptor beta chain was sequenced during a study of blood T cell repertoires in COVID-19. Across the study: The cDNA or gDNA used as material had been derived from T cells, B-cell-depleted T cells, or PBMCs.

CDR3 length: 17 residues. Germline V gene sequence: CDR1 LNHDA, CDR2 SQIVND (reference sequence). Unmatched junction bases numbered 16, after V lost 6 bases and J lost 3 bases. Source study methods: Reference gene primers were amplified, and this amplification served to estimate nucleated cell counts. Using immunoSEQ multiplex PCR, the repertoire was profiled, and TCRdb retains in-frame clones only, with some absent. V and J calls plus clone size are reproduced from that table; the DNA served to infer D and trimming. The sample yields about 43,000 clones, 87% seen once. The sample taken for sequencing was peripheral blood. This clonotype was sampled from a woman of 80 years or more with active COVID-19. The chain employs TRBV19 and TRBJ1-2; TRBD1 matches 7 bases. The CDR3 here is CASRNVGGPTGYYGYTF. As DNA, the CDR3 is TGTGCCAGTAGGAATGTGGGCGGTCCGACAGGGTACTATGGCTACACCTTC.